This entry lists 13 T cell receptor beta chains sequenced from one sample in a study of vaccination and CD4 T cells after COVID-19. The treatment here: roughly nine-day PBMC culture with coronavirus spike peptide pools or control peptides (ViraFEST assay). What these receptors recognize is not known. The Oncomine TCR Beta short-read assay was what sequenced the DNA obtained from cultured CD4+ T cells. TCRdb re-derived calls from the PCR reads in MiXCR, one entry per CDR3 protein. The data contain around 12,000 distinct CDR3 sequences, about 54% of them singletons. Sequenced: CD4+ T cells from blood, cultured in vitro. The receptors were sampled from a human donor who had recovered from COVID-19.

About this clonotype itself: A read error may produce the germline difference seen at one junction end. V and J are TRBV5-1 and TRBJ2-2, with 9 bases matching TRBD2. This CDR3 has 18 residues. The germline V gene encodes CDR1 SGHRS and CDR2 YFSETQ. The CDR3 DNA reads TGCGCCAGAAGCTTGGATCGGCGGGAGGGCCCCGGCACCGGGGAGCTGTTTTTT. The encoded protein is CARSLDRREGPGTGELFF.

The J gene is TRBJ2-7, the V gene TRBV5-6, with 9 positions matching TRBD1. Germline V lookup: CDR1 SGHDT, CDR2 YYEEEE. This CDR3 has 14 amino acids. Unmatched junction bases numbered 5, after V lost 3 bases and J lost 4 bases. This CDR3 reads CASSYGQGTYEQYF. The CDR3 region has the DNA TGTGCCAGCAGCTATGGACAGGGGACTTACGAGCAGTACTTC.

CDR3 protein: CASSPGTLSPNSYEQYF. In DNA form, the CDR3 reads TGTGCCAGCAGCCCCGGGACACTTTCACCGAACTCCTACGAGCAGTACTTC. The V gene is TRBV11-3, the J gene TRBJ2-7, with D perhaps TRBD1 (6 bases). Germline V gene lookup returns CDR1 SGHNT and CDR2 YENEEA. The CDR3 totals 17 residues. The V gene lost 5 bases and the J gene lost 0 bases, with 20 bases spanning the gap.

This clonotype has only a few counts. The chain carries TRBV20-1 and TRBJ2-7, with a weak D call TRBD2 (6 bases). Trimming shortened V by 1 base and J by 2 bases, and 12 bases separated the two germline ends. CDR3 size: 14 residues. In germline, CDR1 is DFQATT, CDR2 SNEGSKA (reference sequence). CDR3 nucleotides: TGCAGTGCTAGAGTCCAGCGGGCCGCCTACGAGCAGTACTTC. Translation: CSARVQRAAYEQYF.

The chain uses TRBV21-1 and TRBJ1-1; the table's D call TRBD1 went unverified against the DNA. TRBV21-1 is labeled a pseudogene. CDR3 size: 16 residues. CDR3 sequence: CASSKVGDREDTEAFF. Written as DNA, the CDR3 is TGTGCCAGCAGCAAGGTAGGGGACAGGGAGGACACTGAAGCTTTCTTT.

The rearrangement joins TRBV19 to TRBJ1-3; D uncertain. Looked up from germline, CDR1 is LNHDA and CDR2 is SQIVND (reference sequence). The CDR3 sequence is 15 residues long. Trimming shortened V by 6 bases and J by 2 bases, and 14 bases separated the two germline ends. DNA of the CDR3: TGTGCCAGTAGGTTCATACATCTGGCTGGAAACACCATATATTTT. Amino acids: CASRFIHLAGNTIYF.

J is TRBJ1-2 and V is TRBV3-1; 8 bases agree with TRBD1. The CDR3 length is 13 residues. The germline V gene has CDR1 LGHDT and CDR2 YNNKEL (reference sequence). After removal of 3 bases from V and 8 bases from J, the junction contained 5 bases not matched to a gene. This chain's CDR3 is CASSHGQGLGYTF. The CDR3, as DNA: TGTGCCAGCAGCCACGGACAGGGCCTAGGCTACACCTTC.

This clonotype was detected a few times. V usage is TRBV7-6 and J usage is TRBJ2-2; the match to TRBD1 covers 10 bases. Germline lookup yields CDR1 SGHVS and CDR2 FNYEAQ. V lost 0 bases, J lost 3 bases, and 4 bases stayed unmatched. The CDR3 is made up of 17 amino acids. The DNA of the CDR3 is TGTGCCAGCAGCTTAGCGGGGGGACAGGGGTACACCGGGGAGCTGTTTTTT. Translating it yields CASSLAGGQGYTGELFF.

This clonotype was picked up one time. The chain combines TRBV30 with TRBJ1-2; TRBD1 matches at 9 bases. The CDR3 runs 15 residues. The trim removed 3 bases at V and 7 bases at J, leaving 12 bases unmatched. Germline V CDR1 and CDR2: GTSNPN, SVGIG (reference sequence). CDR3: CAWSPWDRAVSGYTF. CDR3 DNA sequence: TGTGCCTGGAGCCCTTGGGACAGGGCGGTTTCTGGCTACACCTTC.

Comment on this clonotype: A read error may explain this, as a much larger clone is one base away. The chain carries TRBV20-1 and TRBJ2-1; 8 bases are shared with TRBD2. The CDR3 runs to 15 residues. Germline assignment: CDR1 DFQATT and CDR2 SNEGSKA (reference sequence). The CDR3 sequence is CSARAPRTSYNEQSF. Here the CDR3 DNA reads TGCAGTGCTAGGGCCCCTAGGACTAGCTACAATGAGCAGTCCTTC.

The rearrangement links TRBV9 to TRBJ1-6; D is unresolved. Germline V gene data show CDR1 as SGDLS and CDR2 as YYNGEE. Between the trimmed V and J ends, which lost 3 bases and 9 bases, there was a span of 13 bases. The CDR3 is made up of 14 amino acids. The CDR3, as DNA: TGTGCCAGCAGCGAGGGAAGGATGGGTTCACCCCTCCACTTT. Its protein is CASSEGRMGSPLHF.

The gene calls are TRBV6-4 and TRBJ2-3; D gene ambiguous. This CDR3 comprises 14 residues. V dropped 8 bases and J dropped 1 base, with 13 bases sitting between them. CDR1 and CDR2 from the germline V gene are MRHNA and SNTAGT. The CDR3, as DNA: TGTGCCAGCGCGGCTAGTCGAGGCACAGATACGCAGTATTTT. Amino acid sequence: CASAASRGTDTQYF.

The CDR3 DNA is TGTGCCAGCAGGTGGTCGGACAATGAGCAGTTCTTC. Amino acid sequence: CASRWSDNEQFF. V is TRBV7-2 and J is TRBJ2-1; no firm D call. The CDR3 extends over 12 amino acids. V lost 6 bases, J lost 5 bases, and 8 bases lay in between. Germline V gene lookup returns CDR1 SGHTA and CDR2 FQGNSA.